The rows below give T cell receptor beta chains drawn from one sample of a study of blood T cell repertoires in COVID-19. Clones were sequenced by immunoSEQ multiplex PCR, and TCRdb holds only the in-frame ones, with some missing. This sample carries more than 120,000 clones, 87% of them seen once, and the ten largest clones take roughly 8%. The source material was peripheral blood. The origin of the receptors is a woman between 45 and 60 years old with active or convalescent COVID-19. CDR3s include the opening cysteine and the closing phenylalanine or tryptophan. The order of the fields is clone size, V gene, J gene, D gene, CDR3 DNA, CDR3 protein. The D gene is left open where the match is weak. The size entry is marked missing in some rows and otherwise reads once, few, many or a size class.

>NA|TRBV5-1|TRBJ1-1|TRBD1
TGCGCCAGCAGCATAGGGACAGGGGGCACTGAAGCTTTCTTT
CASSIGTGGTEAFF
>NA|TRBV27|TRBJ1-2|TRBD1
TGTGCCAGCAGTTTAACGGGACAGTTACCAAACTATGGCTACACCTTC
CASSLTGQLPNYGYTF
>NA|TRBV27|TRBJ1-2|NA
TGTGCCAGCAGTTTATTCGGGGGGGGCGTCTATGGCTACACCTTC
CASSLFGGGVYGYTF
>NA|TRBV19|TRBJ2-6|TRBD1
TGTGCCAGTAGGACAAGGGGACAGGGTTTCTCTGGGGCCAACGTCCTGACTTTC
CASRTRGQGFSGANVLTF
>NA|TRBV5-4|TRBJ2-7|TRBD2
TGTGCCAGCAGCTCCGGAGGCGGGGGGGCCTACGAGCAGTACTTC
CASSSGGGGAYEQYF
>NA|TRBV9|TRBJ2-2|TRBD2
TGTGCCAGCAGCGACACCGGGGGGACCGGGGAGCTGTTTTTT
CASSDTGGTGELFF
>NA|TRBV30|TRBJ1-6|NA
TGTGCCTGGAGTGTGGCAAGCTCCTATAATTCACCCCTCCACTTT
CAWSVASSYNSPLHF
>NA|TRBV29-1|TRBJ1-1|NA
TGCAGCGCAAGACGACAGATGAACACTGAAGCTTTCTTT
CSARRQMNTEAFF
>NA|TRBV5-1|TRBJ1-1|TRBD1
TGCGCCAGCAGCTTGGGGACAGGGCAGAACACTGAAGCTTTCTTT
CASSLGTGQNTEAFF
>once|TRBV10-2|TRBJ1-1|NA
TGCGCCAGCAGTGATATCGGAGCTCTTGCTTTCTTT
CASSDIGALAFF
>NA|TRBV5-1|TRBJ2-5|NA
TGCGCCAGCAGCTTGGAAGTGGGACACCGAGAGACCCAGTACTTC
CASSLEVGHRETQYF
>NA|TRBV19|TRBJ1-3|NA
TGTGCCAGTAGTATGTATCAGGGATCTGGAAACACCATATATTTT
CASSMYQGSGNTIYF
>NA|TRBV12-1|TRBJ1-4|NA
TGTGCCAGCAGCTTTGCTGGGGGCAGGTATGAAAAACTGTTTTTT
CASSFAGGRYEKLFF
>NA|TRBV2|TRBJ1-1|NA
TGTGCCAGCAAGGGACAAGCGAACACTGAAGCTTTCTTT
CASKGQANTEAFF
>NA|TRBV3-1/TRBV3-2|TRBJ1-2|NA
TGTGCCAGCAGCCACTCGGGTACAGGGAGAAATGGCTACACCTTC
CASSHSGTGRNGYTF
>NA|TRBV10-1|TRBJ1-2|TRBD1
TGCGCCAGCCCCACAGGGGGCTCGTACTATGGCTACACCTTC
CASPTGGSYYGYTF
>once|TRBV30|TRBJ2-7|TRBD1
TGTGCCTGGAGTCGACAGGGCTACGAGCAGTACTTC
CAWSRQGYEQYF
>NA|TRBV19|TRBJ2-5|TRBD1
TGTGCCAGTAGTACCTTAGACAGGGAAGAGACCCAGTACTTC
CASSTLDREETQYF
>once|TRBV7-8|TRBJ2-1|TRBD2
TGTGCCAGCAGCTTATTCTCGGCTAGCGGGAGTGATGAGCAGTTCTTC
CASSLFSASGSDEQFF
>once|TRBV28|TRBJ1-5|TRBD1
TGTGCCAGCAGCCTGGGACAGGGTTATCGGCAGCCCCAGCATTTT
CASSLGQGYRQPQHF
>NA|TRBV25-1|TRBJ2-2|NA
TGTGCCAGCAGTGAAGACGGTCGGGCCGGGGAGCTGTTTTTT
CASSEDGRAGELFF
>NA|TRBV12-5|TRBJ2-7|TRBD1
TGTGCTAGTGGTCGACCGGCGACAGGGTACTACGAGCAGTACTTC
CASGRPATGYYEQYF
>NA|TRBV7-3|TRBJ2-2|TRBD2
TGTGCCAGCAGCCTACTAGCGGGGGCGAACACCGGGGAGCTGTTTTTT
CASSLLAGANTGELFF
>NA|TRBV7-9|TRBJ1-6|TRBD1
TGTGCCAGCAGCCCAAACAGGGGCACCAATTCACCCCTCCACTTT
CASSPNRGTNSPLHF
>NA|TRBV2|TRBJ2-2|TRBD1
TGTGCCAGCAGCGAACCGGGACAGGGGAACACCGGGGAGCTGTTTTTT
CASSEPGQGNTGELFF
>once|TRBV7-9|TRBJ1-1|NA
TGTGCCAGCAGGCCAACAGGGAACACTGAAGCTTTCTTT
CASRPTGNTEAFF
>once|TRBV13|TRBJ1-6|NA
TGTGCCAGCAGCTTCGTTCGTTCACCCCTCCACTTT
CASSFVRSPLHF
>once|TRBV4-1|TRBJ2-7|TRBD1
TGCGCCAGCAGCCAGTCCCCGACCGGGACAGGGACCTACGAGCAGTACTTC
CASSQSPTGTGTYEQYF
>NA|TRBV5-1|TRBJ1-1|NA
TGCGCCAGCAGAGTGAGACAGTCGAACACTGAAGCTTTCTTT
CASRVRQSNTEAFF
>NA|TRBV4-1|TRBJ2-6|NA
TGCGCCAGCAGCCAAGGGACGGAGGTGAGGGTTTCTGGGGCCAACGTCCTGACTTTC
CASSQGTEVRVSGANVLTF
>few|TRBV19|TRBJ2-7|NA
TGTGCCAGTAGTATAGCCTCCGACGAGGAATTAACAGGAGAAACATACGAGCAGTACTTC
CASSIASDEELTGETYEQYF
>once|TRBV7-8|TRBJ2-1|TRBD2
TGTGCCAGCAGCTTAGGGGGTAGCGGGATAATCCTTGATGAGCAGTTCTTC
CASSLGGSGIILDEQFF
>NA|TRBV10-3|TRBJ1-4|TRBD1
TGTGCCATCAGTGAGGGACAGGCGGGTAATGAAAAACTGTTTTTT
CAISEGQAGNEKLFF
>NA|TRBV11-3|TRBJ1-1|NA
TGTGCCAGCAGCGACACAGGGATCCTTAAAATTGAAGCTTTCTTT
CASSDTGILKIEAFF
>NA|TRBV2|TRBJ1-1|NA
TGTGCGAGTGAAATGAACACTGAAGCTTTCTTT
CASEMNTEAFF
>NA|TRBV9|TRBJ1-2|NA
TGTGCCAGCAGCGTAGGCGGTCGTGGCTACACCTTC
CASSVGGRGYTF
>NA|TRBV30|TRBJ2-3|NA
TGTGCCTGGACCAGCCCGGGACTCCGGTTACCGGATACGCAGTATTTT
CAWTSPGLRLPDTQYF
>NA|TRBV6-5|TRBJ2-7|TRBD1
TGTGCCAGCAGAACACAGGGGTCCGAGCAGTACTTC
CASRTQGSEQYF
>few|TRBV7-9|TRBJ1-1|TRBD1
TGTGCCAGCAGCTCGGGACAGGGGAGGATGGACACTGAAGCTTTCTTT
CASSSGQGRMDTEAFF
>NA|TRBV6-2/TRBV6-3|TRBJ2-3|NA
TGTGCCAGCAGTAATTCCTTAGATACGCAGTATTTT
CASSNSLDTQYF
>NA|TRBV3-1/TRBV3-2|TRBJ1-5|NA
TGTGCCAGCAGCCAAAACCAGGGGAAAGATCAGCCCCAGCATTTT
CASSQNQGKDQPQHF
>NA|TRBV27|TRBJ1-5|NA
TGTGCCAGCAGTTTCCGGGAGGGCCGCAATCAGCCCCAGCATTTT
CASSFREGRNQPQHF
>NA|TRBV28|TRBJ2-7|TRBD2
TGTGCCAGCAGACCCCGGACTAGCGGGAAAGATATATACGAGCAGTACTTC
CASRPRTSGKDIYEQYF